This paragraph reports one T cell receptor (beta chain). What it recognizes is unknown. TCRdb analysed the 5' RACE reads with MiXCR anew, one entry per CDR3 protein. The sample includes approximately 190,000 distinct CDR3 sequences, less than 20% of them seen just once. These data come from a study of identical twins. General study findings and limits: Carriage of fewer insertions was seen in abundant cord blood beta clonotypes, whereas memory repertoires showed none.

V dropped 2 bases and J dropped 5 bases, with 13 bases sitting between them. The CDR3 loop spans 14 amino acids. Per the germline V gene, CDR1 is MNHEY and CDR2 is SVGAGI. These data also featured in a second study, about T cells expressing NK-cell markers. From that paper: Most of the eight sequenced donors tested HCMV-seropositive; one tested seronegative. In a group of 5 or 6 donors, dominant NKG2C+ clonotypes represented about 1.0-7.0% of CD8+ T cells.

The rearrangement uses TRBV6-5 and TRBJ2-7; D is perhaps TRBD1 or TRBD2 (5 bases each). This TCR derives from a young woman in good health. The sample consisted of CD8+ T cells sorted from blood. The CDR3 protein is CASSYRRERDEQYF. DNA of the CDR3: TGTGCCAGCAGTTACCGCAGGGAGAGGGACGAGCAGTACTTC.